These T cell receptor beta chains were read from a single sample in a study of CD8+CD57+ T cells in acquired aplastic anemia. TCRdb called the reads again in MiXCR, with one record for every CDR3 protein. The sample yields about 240,000 distinct CDR3 sequences, approximately 50% seen once. Sequenced material: sorted CD4+, CD8+, or CD8+CD57+ T cells (not recorded which) from PBMCs. These receptor sequences come from a human donor with aplastic anemia. CDR3s include the opening cysteine and the closing phenylalanine or tryptophan. A D gene is named only where the DNA matches it firmly.

>TRBJ1-1|TRBV29-1|NA
CSVSLGGNTEAFF
>TRBJ1-4|TRBV5-1|NA
CASSQRGSF
>TRBJ2-3|TRBV7-9|TRBD1
CASSSSPGQVADTQYF
>TRBJ2-7|TRBV9|TRBD1
CASSVGTGEGYEQYF
>TRBJ2-1|TRBV25-1|NA
CASSDGSGTYEQFF
>TRBJ2-2|TRBV5-1|NA
CASSYQGRTGELFF
>TRBJ1-1|TRBV19|TRBD1
CASRTTGANTEAFF
>TRBJ1-4|TRBV6-2/TRBV6-3|NA
CASSYSRSGTNEKLFF
>TRBJ2-1|TRBV20-1|TRBD2
CSAISAGASNEQFF
>TRBJ2-7|TRBV2|TRBD2
CASRLATNEQYF
>TRBJ2-7|TRBV2|TRBD1
CASSDGQGAYEQYF
>TRBJ1-6|TRBV7-2|NA
CASSLGTNNSPLHF
>TRBJ2-7|TRBV5-8|TRBD2
CASSNPPSGRKEQYF
>TRBJ1-1|TRBV19|NA
CASRRQTNTEAFF
>TRBJ1-2|TRBV19|TRBD1
CASSNIGGQDEGGTF
>TRBJ2-7|TRBV10-1|NA
CASRRDVSSYEQYF
>TRBJ1-1|TRBV6-6|NA
CASSWGRDNEAFF
>TRBJ2-2|TRBV7-3|NA
CASSHRGSLSSGELFF
>TRBJ1-2|TRBV19|TRBD1
CASMGTGVTWGGYTF
>TRBJ2-7|TRBV10-3|NA
CAISESLAAIEQYF
>TRBJ2-1|TRBV24-1|TRBD2
CATSDVVAGVDNEQFF
>TRBJ2-7|TRBV20-1|NA
CSARVYGIYEQYF
>TRBJ2-5|TRBV20-1|TRBD1
CSARDRVAVGQGTQYF
>TRBJ2-7|TRBV9|NA
CASSVVDGAYEQYF
>TRBJ2-5|TRBV5-6|TRBD1
CASSLGAGGEETQYF
>TRBJ2-2|TRBV7-2|NA
CASSQGGGRVDTGELFF
>TRBJ2-7|TRBV15|NA
CATSRRSKTYEQYF
>TRBJ1-3|TRBV2|NA
CASSESRPGRINTIYF
>TRBJ2-1|TRBV10-3|TRBD2
CAISWTSSPPSSSYNEQFF
>TRBJ1-2|TRBV13|TRBD1
CASSLVKGAGGYTF
>TRBJ1-2|TRBV4-1|TRBD1
CASSQVYPGTGYGYTF
>TRBJ1-5|TRBV5-5|NA
CASSISQESNQPQHF
>TRBJ2-6|TRBV6-1|NA
CASSISGAGANVLTF
>TRBJ2-5|TRBV7-9|NA
CASRAGCFETQYF
>TRBJ2-6|TRBV7-2|NA
CASGPDSLSGANVLTF
>TRBJ2-1|TRBV10-2|NA
CASSEHPEEQFF
>TRBJ1-5|TRBV19|NA
CASRDTGMRSNQPQHF
>TRBJ2-3|TRBV20-1|NA
CSKTTYSTDTQYF
>TRBJ2-5|TRBV5-5|NA
CASSLGLQETQYF
>TRBJ2-1|TRBV29-1|NA
CSVITDREGLYNEQFF
>TRBJ2-7|TRBV7-8|TRBD1
CASSPTGPSYEQYF
>TRBJ2-7|TRBV9|TRBD2
CASSPNARTSGDEQYF
>TRBJ1-4|TRBV6-5|TRBD1
CASRSDRGAEKLFF
>TRBJ2-3|TRBV10-3|NA
CAIRQMRAGGTDTQYF
>TRBJ2-7|TRBV2|NA
CASTNTRGYLDERYF
>TRBJ2-1|TRBV5-1|TRBD1
CASSYAGTAYNEQFF
>TRBJ1-1|TRBV19|NA
CASSPSMNTEAFF
>TRBJ2-7|TRBV25-1|NA
CASSRNPGAYEQYF
>TRBJ1-5|TRBV20-1|TRBD1
CSAREGTDNQPQHF
>TRBJ1-2|TRBV6-1|TRBD1
CASSEFRTGGHGYTF
>TRBJ2-7|TRBV4-3|NA
CASSQGLGGYEQYF
>TRBJ1-4|TRBV27|NA
CASSLLGSEEKLFF
>TRBJ1-5|TRBV6-9|TRBD1
CASIEGTGNQPQHF
>TRBJ2-7|TRBV7-6|NA
CASSSMDRAYEQYF
>TRBJ2-3|TRBV27|NA
CASSQGTLWDTKYF
>TRBJ2-1|TRBV20-1|NA
CSARSEEAADEQFF
>TRBJ2-7|TRBV7-9|NA
CASSFRDGTYEQYF